The rows below give T cell receptor beta chains drawn from one sample of a study of beta chain features in type 1 diabetes. The table came from immunoSEQ multiplex PCR; TCRdb's copy has only in-frame clones and leaves some out. The table lists about 250,000 clones, about 14% of them singletons. The sample comprised naive CD4+ T cells from blood. The receptors originated from a woman aged 40 to 55 in good health. CDR3s include the opening cysteine and the closing phenylalanine or tryptophan. D genes are given only for firm matches. Expanded clones are given a class, and other clones once, few, many or no size at all.

clone_size: few
d_call: .
v_call: TRBV19
cdr3_length: 12
j_call: TRBJ1-1
cdr3_aa: CASSRGTAEAFF
cdr3_nt: TGTGCCAGTAGTAGGGGGACTGCTGAAGCTTTCTTT

clone_size: many
d_call: .
v_call: TRBV9
cdr3_length: 14
j_call: TRBJ2-5
cdr3_aa: CASSVGRYQETQYF
cdr3_nt: TGTGCCAGCAGCGTAGGCAGATACCAAGAGACCCAGTACTTC

clone_size: few
d_call: TRBD1
v_call: TRBV18
cdr3_length: 15
j_call: TRBJ2-7
cdr3_aa: CASSPLGQGGYEQYF
cdr3_nt: TGTGCCAGCTCACCCCTGGGACAGGGAGGTTACGAGCAGTACTTC

clone_size: few
d_call: .
v_call: TRBV7-2
cdr3_length: 13
j_call: TRBJ1-5
cdr3_aa: CASSLAQYQPQHF
cdr3_nt: TGTGCCAGCAGCTTAGCACAGTATCAGCCCCAGCATTTT

clone_size: few
d_call: TRBD1
v_call: TRBV5-4
cdr3_length: 14
j_call: TRBJ2-2
cdr3_aa: CASSAGQVTGELFF
cdr3_nt: TGTGCCAGCAGCGCGGGACAGGTCACCGGGGAGCTGTTTTTT

clone_size: few
d_call: .
v_call: TRBV10-3
cdr3_length: 15
j_call: TRBJ2-3
cdr3_aa: CAIKVGGAGTDTQYF
cdr3_nt: TGTGCCATCAAAGTAGGGGGCGCGGGGACAGATACGCAGTATTTT

clone_size: many
d_call: .
v_call: TRBV23-1
cdr3_length: 11
j_call: TRBJ2-3
cdr3_aa: CASPRGDTQYF
cdr3_nt: TGCGCCAGCCCCCGCGGAGATACGCAGTATTTT

clone_size: few
d_call: .
v_call: TRBV29-1
cdr3_length: 10
j_call: TRBJ2-5
cdr3_aa: CSVLQETQYF
cdr3_nt: TGCAGCGTTTTACAAGAGACCCAGTACTTC

clone_size: few
d_call: TRBD1
v_call: TRBV27
cdr3_length: 14
j_call: TRBJ1-6
cdr3_aa: CASSRDRGNSPLHF
cdr3_nt: TGTGCCAGCAGTAGGGACAGGGGTAATTCACCCCTCCACTTT

clone_size: .
d_call: .
v_call: TRBV5-1
cdr3_length: 15
j_call: TRBJ1-1
cdr3_aa: CASSLLRQVGTEAFF
cdr3_nt: TGCGCCAGCAGCTTACTACGACAGGTTGGGACTGAAGCTTTCTTT

clone_size: many
d_call: .
v_call: TRBV25-1
cdr3_length: 11
j_call: TRBJ2-7
cdr3_aa: CASSESGHRYF
cdr3_nt: TGTGCCAGCAGTGAATCCGGACACAGGTACTTC

clone_size: few
d_call: TRBD1
v_call: TRBV7-6
cdr3_length: 16
j_call: TRBJ1-2
cdr3_aa: CASSLAPGTGNYGYTF
cdr3_nt: TGTGCCAGCAGCTTAGCCCCCGGGACAGGGAACTATGGCTACACCTTC

clone_size: few
d_call: TRBD1
v_call: TRBV10-3
cdr3_length: 12
j_call: TRBJ2-7
cdr3_aa: CATRTGTYEQYF
cdr3_nt: TGTGCCACCAGGACAGGGACCTACGAGCAGTACTTC